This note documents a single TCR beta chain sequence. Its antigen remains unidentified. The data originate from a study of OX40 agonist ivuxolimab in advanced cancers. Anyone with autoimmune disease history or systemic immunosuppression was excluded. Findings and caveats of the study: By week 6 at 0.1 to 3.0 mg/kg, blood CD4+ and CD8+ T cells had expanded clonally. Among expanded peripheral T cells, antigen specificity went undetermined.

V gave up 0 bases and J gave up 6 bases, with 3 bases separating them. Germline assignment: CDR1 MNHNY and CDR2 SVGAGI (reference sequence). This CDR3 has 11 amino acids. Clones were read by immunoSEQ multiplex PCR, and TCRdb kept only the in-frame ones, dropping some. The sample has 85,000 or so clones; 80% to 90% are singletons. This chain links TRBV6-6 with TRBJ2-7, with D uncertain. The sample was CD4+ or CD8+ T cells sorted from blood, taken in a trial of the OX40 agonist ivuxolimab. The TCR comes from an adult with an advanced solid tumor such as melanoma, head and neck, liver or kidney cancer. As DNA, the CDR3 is TGTGCCAGCAGTTACTCGAGCGAGCAGTACTTC. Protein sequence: CASSYSSEQYF.